The clone carrying this T cell receptor beta chain was recorded at least ten times. What it recognizes is unknown. The record originates from a study of tumor and adjacent non-tumor tissue in lung cancer. Study details: Patients comprised approximately eleven adenocarcinoma, a couple of squamous cell carcinoma and 1 small cell lung cancer. Samples averaged around 3.9 million productive TCRbeta reads each. Study-wide results and caveats: In normal lung, the top 100 clones were significantly more dominant than in tumor. Tumor tissue had significantly higher TCR diversity than normal lung.

The germline CDR1 and CDR2 sequences are MDHEN and SYDVKM. V was pared by 9 bases and J by 7 bases, with 13 bases between. The CDR3 length is 11 residues. The library came from three nested PCR rounds adapted from ARM-PCR protocols. TCRdb fed the multiplex PCR reads into MiXCR, producing one record per CDR3 protein. This sample has approximately 70,000 distinct CDR3 sequences, with around 78% found just once. The template was RNA from unsorted bulk tissue. The chain joins TRBV28 to TRBJ2-7, with a tentative D call TRBD2 (5 bases). Sequenced material: lung tumor tissue. This clonotype was obtained from a man aged 60-69 years with non-small cell lung cancer. The CDR3 DNA follows: TGTGCCAGTGGCGGGCAATGGGAGCAGTACTTC. Protein product: CASGGQWEQYF.